Below, one T cell receptor beta chain is given with its context. This sample is part of a study of blood T cell repertoires in COVID-19. Study in general: Nucleic acid was either cDNA or gDNA, and it came from T cells, B-cell-depleted T cells, or PBMCs.

In the original workflow: Estimated nucleated cell counts came from reference gene primer amplification. Assay: immunoSEQ multiplex PCR; the TCRdb copy retains only in-frame clones and omits some. V and J calls plus clone size are reproduced from that table; the DNA served to infer D and trimming. The sample holds around 42,000 clones, roughly 90% seen once. The sequenced sample was peripheral blood. The sequence derives from a man aged 50-59 years with active COVID-19.

In DNA, the CDR3 is TGTGCCAGCAGCCAAGATCTAGTCACCTACGAGCAGTACTTC. Its protein product is CASSQDLVTYEQYF. This chain uses TRBV4-2 with TRBJ2-7; D remains unclear. This CDR3 is built from 14 residues. With 0 bases removed from V and 2 bases from J, the gap between germline ends came to 8 bases. Germline CDR1 LGHNA, CDR2 YNFKEQ.